The sequence of this TCR beta chain was determined in a study of neurological immune-mediated disorders. Study-level findings and limits: The greatest TCR clonal expansion appeared in HTLV-1-associated myelopathy and the smallest, falling below healthy controls, in multiple sclerosis.

The germline gives CDR1 DFQATT, CDR2 SNEGSKA (reference sequence). The V end was cut by 3 bases, the J end by 6 bases, with 5 bases between. The CDR3 has 11 residues. Details on this clonotype: Antigen unknown.

TCRdb re-analysed the 5' RACE reads in MiXCR, keeping a single row per CDR3 protein. The sample lists about 18,000 distinct CDR3 sequences, under 35% occurring once. This clonotype was sampled from a middle-aged man with HTLV-1-associated myelopathy (HAM/TSP). The material sequenced was PBMCs. The rearrangement uses TRBV20-1 and TRBJ2-2; D unresolved. In nucleotides, the CDR3 is TGCAGTGCTAGTCAGTCCGGGGAGCTGTTTTTT. Residues: CSASQSGELFF.